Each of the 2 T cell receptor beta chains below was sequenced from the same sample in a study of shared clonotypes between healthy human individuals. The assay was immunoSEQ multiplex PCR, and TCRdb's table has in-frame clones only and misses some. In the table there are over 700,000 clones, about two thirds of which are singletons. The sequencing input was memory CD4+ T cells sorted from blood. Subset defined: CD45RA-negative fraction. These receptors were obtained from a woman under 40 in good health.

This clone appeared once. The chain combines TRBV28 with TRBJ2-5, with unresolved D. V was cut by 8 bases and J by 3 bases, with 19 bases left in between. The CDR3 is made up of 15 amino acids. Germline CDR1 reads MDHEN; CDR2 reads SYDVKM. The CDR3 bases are TGTGCCAGCGGGCTTAGGCTAATAGGAAAAGAGACCCAGTACTTC. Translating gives CASGLRLIGKETQYF. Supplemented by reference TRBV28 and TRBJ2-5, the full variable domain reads DVKVTQSSRYLVKRTGEKVFLECVQDMDHENMFWYRQDPGLGLRLIYFSYDVKMKEKGDIPEGYSVSREKKERFSLILESASTNQTSMYLCASGLRLIGKETQYFGPGTRLLVL.

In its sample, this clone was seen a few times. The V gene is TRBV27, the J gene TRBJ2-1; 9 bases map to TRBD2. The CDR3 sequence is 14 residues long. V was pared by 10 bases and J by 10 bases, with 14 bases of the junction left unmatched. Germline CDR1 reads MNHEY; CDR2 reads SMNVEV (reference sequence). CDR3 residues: CATMGGRALREQFF. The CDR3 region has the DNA TGTGCCACCATGGGCGGGAGGGCCTTACGGGAGCAGTTCTTC.